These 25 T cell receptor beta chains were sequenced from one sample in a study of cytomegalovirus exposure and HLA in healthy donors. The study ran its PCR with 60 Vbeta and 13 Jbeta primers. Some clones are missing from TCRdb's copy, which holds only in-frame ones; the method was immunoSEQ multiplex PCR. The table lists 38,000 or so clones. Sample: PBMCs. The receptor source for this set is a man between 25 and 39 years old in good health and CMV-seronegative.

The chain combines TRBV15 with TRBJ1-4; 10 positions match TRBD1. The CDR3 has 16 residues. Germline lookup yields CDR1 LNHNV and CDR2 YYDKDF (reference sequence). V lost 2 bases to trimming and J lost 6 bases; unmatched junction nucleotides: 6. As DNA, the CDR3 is TGTGCCACCAGCAGAACTCTCGGGACAGGGGATGAAAAACTGTTTTTT. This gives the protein CATSRTLGTGDEKLFF.

The CDR3 protein is CASSPNGNTEAFF. The CDR3 DNA sequence: TGTGCCAGCTCCCCCAACGGGAACACTGAAGCTTTCTTT. The V gene is TRBV18, the J gene TRBJ1-1; no reliable D call. Trimming removed 6 bases at V and 1 base at J, with 9 bases between. This CDR3 comprises 13 residues. The V gene's germline CDR1 is KGHSH and CDR2 LQKENI.

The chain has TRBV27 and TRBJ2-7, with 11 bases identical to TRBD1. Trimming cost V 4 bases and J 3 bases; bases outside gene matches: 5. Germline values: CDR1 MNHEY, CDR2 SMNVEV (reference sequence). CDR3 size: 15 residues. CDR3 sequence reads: CASSSGQGAVYEQYF. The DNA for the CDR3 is TGTGCCAGCAGTTCAGGACAGGGGGCCGTCTACGAGCAGTACTTC.

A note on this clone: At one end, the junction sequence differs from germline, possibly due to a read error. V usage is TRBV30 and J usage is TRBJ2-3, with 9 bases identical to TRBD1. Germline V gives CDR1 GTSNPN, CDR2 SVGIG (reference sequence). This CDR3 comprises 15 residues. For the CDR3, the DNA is TGTGCCGGGAGTCCGGGACAGGGCTTCCAAGATAAGCAGTATTTT. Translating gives CAGSPGQGFQDKQYF. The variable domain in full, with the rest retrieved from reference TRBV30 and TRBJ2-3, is SQTIHQWPATLVQPVGSPLSLECTVEGTSNPNLYWYRQAAGRGLQLLFYSVGIGQISSEVPQNLSASRPQDRQFILSSKKLLLSDSGFYLCAGSPGQGFQDKQYFGPGTRLTVL.

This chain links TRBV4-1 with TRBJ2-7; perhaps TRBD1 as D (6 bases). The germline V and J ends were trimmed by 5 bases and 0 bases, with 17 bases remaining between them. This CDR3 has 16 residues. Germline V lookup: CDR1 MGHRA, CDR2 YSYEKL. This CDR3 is CASSIQQGSGSYEQYF. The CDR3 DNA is TGCGCCAGCAGCATACAACAGGGATCTGGCTCCTACGAGCAGTACTTC.

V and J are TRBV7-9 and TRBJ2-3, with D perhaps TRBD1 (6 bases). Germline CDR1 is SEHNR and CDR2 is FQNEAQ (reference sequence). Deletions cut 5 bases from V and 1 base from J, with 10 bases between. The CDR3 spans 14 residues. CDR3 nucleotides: TGTGCCAGCAGCCGGACAGTTGGCACAGATACGCAGTATTTT. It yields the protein CASSRTVGTDTQYF.

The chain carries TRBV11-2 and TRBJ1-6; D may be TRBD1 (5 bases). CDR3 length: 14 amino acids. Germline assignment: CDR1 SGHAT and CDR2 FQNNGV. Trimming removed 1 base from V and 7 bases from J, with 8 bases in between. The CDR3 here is CASSLGTLNSPLHF. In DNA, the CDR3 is TGTGCCAGCAGCTTAGGGACATTGAATTCACCCCTCCACTTT.

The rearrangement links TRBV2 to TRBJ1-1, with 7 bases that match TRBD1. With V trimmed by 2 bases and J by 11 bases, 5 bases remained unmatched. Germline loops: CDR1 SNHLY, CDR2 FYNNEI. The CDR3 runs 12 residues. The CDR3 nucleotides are TGTGCCAGCAGTGAATTAGGACAGGAGGCTTTCTTT. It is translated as CASSELGQEAFF.

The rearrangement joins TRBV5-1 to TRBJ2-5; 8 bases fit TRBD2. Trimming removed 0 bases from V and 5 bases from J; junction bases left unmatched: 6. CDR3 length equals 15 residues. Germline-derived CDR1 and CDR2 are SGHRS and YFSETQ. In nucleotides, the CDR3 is TGCGCCAGCAGCTTGGCGGGGGGGGTCGGGGAGACCCAGTACTTC. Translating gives CASSLAGGVGETQYF.

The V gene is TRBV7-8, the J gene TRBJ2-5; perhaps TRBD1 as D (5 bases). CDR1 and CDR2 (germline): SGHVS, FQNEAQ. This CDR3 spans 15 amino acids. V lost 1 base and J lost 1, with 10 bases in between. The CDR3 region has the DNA TGTGCCAGCAGCTTAGTGCAGGGCCGCCAAGAGACCCAGTACTTC. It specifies CASSLVQGRQETQYF.

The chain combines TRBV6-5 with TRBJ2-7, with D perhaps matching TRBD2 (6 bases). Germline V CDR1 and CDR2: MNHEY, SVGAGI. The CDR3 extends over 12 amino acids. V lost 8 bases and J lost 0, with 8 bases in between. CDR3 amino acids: CASGGVSYEQYF. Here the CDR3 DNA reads TGTGCCAGCGGAGGGGTCTCCTACGAGCAGTACTTC.

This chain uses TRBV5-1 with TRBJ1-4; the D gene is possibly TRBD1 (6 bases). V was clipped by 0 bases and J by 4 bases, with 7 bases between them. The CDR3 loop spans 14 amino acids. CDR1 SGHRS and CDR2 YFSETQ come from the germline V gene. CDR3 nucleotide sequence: TGCGCCAGCAGCTTGGCCAGGGGTAATGAAAAACTGTTTTTT. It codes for CASSLARGNEKLFF.

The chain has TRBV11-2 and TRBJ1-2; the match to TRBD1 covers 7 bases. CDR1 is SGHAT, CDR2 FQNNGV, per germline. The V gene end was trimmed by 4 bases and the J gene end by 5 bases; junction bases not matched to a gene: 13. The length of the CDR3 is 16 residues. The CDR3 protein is CASSSPRTGQGYGYTF. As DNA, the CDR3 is TGTGCCAGCAGCTCCCCCCGGACAGGTCAAGGGTATGGCTACACCTTC.

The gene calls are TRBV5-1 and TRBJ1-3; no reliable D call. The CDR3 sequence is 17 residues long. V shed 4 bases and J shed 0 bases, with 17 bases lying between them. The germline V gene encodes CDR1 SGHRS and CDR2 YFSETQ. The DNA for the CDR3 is TGCGCCAGCAGCCTGGGGAGGGCGCGACTCTCTGGAAACACCATATATTTT. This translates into CASSLGRARLSGNTIYF.

In DNA, the CDR3 is TGCGCCAGTGGGACTAGCGGAAACTCTTCCCCCGGGAGCCCTAACGAGCAGTACTTC. Residues: CASGTSGNSSPGSPNEQYF. This chain joins TRBV5-1 and TRBJ2-7, with 11 bases matching TRBD2. Germline assignment: CDR1 SGHRS and CDR2 YFSETQ. V shed 8 bases and J 5 bases; nucleotides not matched to a gene: 24. The CDR3 covers 19 residues.

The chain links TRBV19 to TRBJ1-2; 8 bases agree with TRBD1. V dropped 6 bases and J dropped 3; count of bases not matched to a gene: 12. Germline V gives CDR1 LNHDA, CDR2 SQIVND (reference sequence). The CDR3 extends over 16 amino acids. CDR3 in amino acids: CASRPLPGQGDYGYTF. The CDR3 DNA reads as TGTGCCAGTAGACCCCTACCCGGACAGGGAGACTATGGCTACACCTTC.

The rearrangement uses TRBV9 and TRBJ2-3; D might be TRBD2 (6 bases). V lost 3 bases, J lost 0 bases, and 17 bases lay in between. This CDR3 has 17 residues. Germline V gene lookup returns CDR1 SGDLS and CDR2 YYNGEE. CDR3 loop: CASSGFGGSGSTDTQYF. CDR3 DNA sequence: TGTGCCAGCAGCGGATTCGGGGGTAGCGGAAGCACAGATACGCAGTATTTT.

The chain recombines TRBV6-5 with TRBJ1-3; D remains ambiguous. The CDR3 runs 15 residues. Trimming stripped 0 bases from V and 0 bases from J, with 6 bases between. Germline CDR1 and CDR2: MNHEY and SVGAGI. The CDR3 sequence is CASSYSRSSGNTIYF. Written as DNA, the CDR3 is TGTGCCAGCAGTTACTCGAGAAGCTCTGGAAACACCATATATTTT.

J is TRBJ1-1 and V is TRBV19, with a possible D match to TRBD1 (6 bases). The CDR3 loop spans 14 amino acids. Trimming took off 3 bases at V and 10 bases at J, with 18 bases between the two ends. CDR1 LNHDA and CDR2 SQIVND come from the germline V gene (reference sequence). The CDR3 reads CASSMRTEDFRAFF. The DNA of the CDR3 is TGTGCCAGTAGTATGAGGACAGAGGACTTTCGAGCTTTCTTT.

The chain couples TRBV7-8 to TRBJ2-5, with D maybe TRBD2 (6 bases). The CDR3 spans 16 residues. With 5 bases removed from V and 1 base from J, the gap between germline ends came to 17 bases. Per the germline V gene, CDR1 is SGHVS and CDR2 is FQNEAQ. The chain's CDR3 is CASSLGSRYPQETQYF. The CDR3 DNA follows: TGTGCCAGCAGCCTCGGGAGTCGTTACCCCCAAGAGACCCAGTACTTC.

CDR3 residues: CASSLEQAPYGYTF. CDR3 bases: TGTGCCAGCAGCTTAGAACAGGCACCCTATGGCTACACCTTC. The rearrangement links TRBV7-9 to TRBJ1-2; the D gene is possibly TRBD1 (5 bases). CDR1 is SEHNR, CDR2 FQNEAQ, per germline (reference sequence). The CDR3 totals 14 residues. V lost 1 base, J lost 4 bases, and 10 bases lay in between. The full variable domain, completed using reference TRBV7-9 and TRBJ1-2, is DTGVSQNPRHKITKRGQNVTFRCDPISEHNRLYWYRQTLGQGPEFLTYFQNEAQLEKSRLLSDRFSAERPKGSFSTLEIQRTEQGDSAMYLCASSLEQAPYGYTFGSGTRLTVV.

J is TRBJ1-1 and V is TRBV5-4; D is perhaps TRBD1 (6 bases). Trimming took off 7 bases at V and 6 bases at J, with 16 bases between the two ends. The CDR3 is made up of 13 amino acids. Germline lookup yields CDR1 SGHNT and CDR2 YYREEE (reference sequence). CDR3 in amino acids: CASAAGESAEAFF. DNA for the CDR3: TGTGCCAGCGCGGCAGGGGAATCCGCTGAAGCTTTCTTT.

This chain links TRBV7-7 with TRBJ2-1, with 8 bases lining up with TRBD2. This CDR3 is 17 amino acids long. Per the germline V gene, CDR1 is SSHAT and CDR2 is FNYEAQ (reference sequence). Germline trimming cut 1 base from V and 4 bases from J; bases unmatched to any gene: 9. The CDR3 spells CASSLGGSAGVYNEQFF. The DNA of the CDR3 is TGTGCCAGCAGCTTAGGGGGGTCAGCGGGAGTTTACAATGAGCAGTTCTTC.

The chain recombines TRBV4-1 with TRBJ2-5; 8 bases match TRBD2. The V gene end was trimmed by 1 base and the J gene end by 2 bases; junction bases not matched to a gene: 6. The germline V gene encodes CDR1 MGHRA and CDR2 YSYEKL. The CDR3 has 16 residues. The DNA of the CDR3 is TGCGCCAGCAGCCAAGGTAGCGGGACTAGACAAGAGACCCAGTACTTC. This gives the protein CASSQGSGTRQETQYF.

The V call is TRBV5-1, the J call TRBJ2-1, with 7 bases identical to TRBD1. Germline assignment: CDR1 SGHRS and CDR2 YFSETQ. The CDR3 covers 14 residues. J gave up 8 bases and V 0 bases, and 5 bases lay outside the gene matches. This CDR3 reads CASSLGQGPYEQFF. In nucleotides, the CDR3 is TGCGCCAGCAGCTTGGGACAGGGCCCCTATGAGCAGTTCTTC.